This T cell receptor (beta chain) was sequenced during a study of breast tumors, draining lymph nodes, adjacent tissues. Trimming shortened V by 3 bases and J by 1 base, and 9 bases separated the two germline ends. The CDR3 loop spans 14 amino acids. Germline CDR1 reads SNHLY; CDR2 reads FYNNEI. TCRdb fed the multiplex PCR reads into MiXCR, producing one record per CDR3 protein. The table records about 140,000 distinct CDR3 sequences, approximately 30% of them present only once. The lymph nodes were axillary draining lymph nodes from breast cancer patients. This clonotype was seen at least ten times. Sequenced material: axillary lymph node tissue. The chain joins TRBV2 to TRBJ1-1; D uncertain. The sequence was obtained from a female donor with breast cancer. Some clones in this sample may be carry-over from other donors' samples. CDR3 sequence: CASSEQTGNTEAFF. CDR3 DNA sequence: TGTGCCAGCAGTGAGCAGACTGGGAACACTGAAGCTTTCTTT.